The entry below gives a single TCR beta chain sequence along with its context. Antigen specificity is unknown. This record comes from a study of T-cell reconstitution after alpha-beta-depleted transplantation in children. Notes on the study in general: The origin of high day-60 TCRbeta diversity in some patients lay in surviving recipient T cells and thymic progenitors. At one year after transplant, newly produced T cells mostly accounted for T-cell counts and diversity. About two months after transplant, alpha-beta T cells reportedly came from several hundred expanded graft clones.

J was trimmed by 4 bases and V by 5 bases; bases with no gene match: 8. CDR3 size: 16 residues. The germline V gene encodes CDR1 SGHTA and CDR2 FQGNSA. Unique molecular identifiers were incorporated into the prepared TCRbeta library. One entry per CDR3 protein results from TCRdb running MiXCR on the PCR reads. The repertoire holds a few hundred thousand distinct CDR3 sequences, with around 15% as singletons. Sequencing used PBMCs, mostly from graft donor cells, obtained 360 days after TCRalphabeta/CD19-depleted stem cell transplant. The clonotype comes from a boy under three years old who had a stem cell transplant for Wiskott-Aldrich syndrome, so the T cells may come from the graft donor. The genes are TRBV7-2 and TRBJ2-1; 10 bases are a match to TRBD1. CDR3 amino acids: CASSTRQGARYNEQFF. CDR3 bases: TGTGCCAGCAGCACGAGACAGGGGGCAAGATACAATGAGCAGTTCTTC.